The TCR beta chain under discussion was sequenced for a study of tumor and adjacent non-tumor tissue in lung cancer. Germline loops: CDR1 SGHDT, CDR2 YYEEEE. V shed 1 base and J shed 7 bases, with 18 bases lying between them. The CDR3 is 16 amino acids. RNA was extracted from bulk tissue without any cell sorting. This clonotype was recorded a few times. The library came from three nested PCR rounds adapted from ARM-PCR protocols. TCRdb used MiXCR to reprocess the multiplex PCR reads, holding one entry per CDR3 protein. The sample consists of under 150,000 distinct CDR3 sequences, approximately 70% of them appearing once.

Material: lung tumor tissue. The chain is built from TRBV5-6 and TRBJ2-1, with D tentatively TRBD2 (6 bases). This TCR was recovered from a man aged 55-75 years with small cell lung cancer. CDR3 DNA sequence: TGTGCCAGCAGCTTGTGGGCCCGGGACTCAGGGAATGAGCAGTTCTTC. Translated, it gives CASSLWARDSGNEQFF.